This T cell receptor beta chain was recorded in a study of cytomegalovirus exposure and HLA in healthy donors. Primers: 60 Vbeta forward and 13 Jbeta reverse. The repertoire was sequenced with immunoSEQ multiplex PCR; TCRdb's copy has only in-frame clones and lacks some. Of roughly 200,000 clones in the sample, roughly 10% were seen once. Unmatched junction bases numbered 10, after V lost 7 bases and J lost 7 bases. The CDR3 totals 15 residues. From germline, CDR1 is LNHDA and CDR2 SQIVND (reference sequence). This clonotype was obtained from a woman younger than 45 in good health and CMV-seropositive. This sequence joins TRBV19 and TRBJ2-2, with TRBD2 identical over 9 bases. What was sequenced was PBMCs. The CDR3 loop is CASNRLAVTGGELFF. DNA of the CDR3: TGTGCCAGTAACCGACTAGCGGTTACCGGCGGGGAGCTGTTTTTT.